Included here is one T cell receptor beta chain sequence, with context. Its antigen is unknown. The data derive from a study of T-cell memory formation after mild COVID-19. TCRdb used MiXCR to reprocess the 5' RACE reads, holding one entry per CDR3 protein. The data hold 250,000 to 400,000 distinct CDR3 sequences, with approximately 14% observed a single time. Regarding the study as a whole: Contracting CD4+ clones were located mainly in CM and EM, and CD8+ clones in EMRA.

This clonotype was sampled from a man aged 18 to 29 who had mild COVID-19 (a few samples of this study predate the infection). Cell type and time point are not known. The specimen was PBMCs or a T cell subset sorted from them (not recorded which).

The CDR3 DNA reads TGTGCCAGCAGCAGACTAGCGGGGGCGAATCCCGGGGAGCTGTTTTTT. Translated, it gives CASSRLAGANPGELFF. V usage is TRBV7-6 and J usage is TRBJ2-2; TRBD2 matches at 12 bases. Trimming took 5 bases from V and 6 from J; bases not matched to a gene: 7. Germline V gene sequence: CDR1 SGHVS, CDR2 FNYEAQ. The CDR3 consists of 16 residues.